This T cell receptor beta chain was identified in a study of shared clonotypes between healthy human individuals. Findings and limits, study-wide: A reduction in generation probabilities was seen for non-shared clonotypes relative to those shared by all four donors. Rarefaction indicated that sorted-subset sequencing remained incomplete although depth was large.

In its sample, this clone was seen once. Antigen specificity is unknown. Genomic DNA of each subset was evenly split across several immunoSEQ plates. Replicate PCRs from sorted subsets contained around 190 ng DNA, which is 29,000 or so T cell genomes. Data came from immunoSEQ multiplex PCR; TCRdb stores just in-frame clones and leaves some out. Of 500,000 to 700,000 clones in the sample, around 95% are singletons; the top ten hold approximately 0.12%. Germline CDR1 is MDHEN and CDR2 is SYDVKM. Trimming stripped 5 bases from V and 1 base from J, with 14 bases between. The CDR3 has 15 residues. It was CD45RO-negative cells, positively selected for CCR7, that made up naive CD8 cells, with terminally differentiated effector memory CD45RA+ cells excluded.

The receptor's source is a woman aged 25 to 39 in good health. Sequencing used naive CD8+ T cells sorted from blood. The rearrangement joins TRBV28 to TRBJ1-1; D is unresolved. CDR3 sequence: CASSPLNPRNTEAFF. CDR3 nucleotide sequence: TGTGCCAGCAGTCCCTTGAATCCGAGGAACACTGAAGCTTTCTTT.